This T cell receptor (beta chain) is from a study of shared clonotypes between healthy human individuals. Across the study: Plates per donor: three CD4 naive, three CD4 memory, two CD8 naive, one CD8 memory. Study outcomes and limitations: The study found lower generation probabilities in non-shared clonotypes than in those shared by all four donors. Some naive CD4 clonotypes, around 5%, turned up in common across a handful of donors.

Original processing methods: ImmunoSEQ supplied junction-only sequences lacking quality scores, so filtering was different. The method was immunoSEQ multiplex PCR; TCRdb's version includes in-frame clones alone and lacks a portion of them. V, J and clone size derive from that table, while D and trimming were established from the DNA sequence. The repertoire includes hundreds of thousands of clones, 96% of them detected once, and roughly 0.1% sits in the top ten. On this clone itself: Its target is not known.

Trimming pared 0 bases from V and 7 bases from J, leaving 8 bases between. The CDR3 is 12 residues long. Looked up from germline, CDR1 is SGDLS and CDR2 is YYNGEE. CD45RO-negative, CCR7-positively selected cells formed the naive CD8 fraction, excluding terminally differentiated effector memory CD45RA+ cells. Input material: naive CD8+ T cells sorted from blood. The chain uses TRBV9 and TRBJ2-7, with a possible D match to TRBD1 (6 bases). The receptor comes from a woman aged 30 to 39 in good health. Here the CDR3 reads CASSVEQGEQYF. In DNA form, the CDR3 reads TGTGCCAGCAGCGTAGAACAGGGTGAGCAGTACTTC.